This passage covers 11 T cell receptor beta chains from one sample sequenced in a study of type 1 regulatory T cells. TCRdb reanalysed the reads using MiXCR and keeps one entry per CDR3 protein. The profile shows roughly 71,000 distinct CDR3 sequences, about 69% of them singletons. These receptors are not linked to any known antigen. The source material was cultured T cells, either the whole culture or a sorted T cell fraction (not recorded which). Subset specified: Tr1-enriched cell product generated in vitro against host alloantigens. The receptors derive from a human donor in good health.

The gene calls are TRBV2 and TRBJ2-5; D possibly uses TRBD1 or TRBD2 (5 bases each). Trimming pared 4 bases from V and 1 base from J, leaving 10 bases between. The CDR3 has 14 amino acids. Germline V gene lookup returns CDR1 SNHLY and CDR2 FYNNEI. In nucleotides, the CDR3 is TGTGCCAGCAGTGGAGGGGAACTCCAAGAGACCCAGTACTTC. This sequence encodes CASSGGELQETQYF.

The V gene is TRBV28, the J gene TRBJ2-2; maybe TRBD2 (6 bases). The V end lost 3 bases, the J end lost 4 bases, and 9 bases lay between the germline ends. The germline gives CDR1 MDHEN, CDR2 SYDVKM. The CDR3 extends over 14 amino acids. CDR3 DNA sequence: TGTGCCAGCAGTTTCGGGAGCACCACCGGGGAGCTGTTTTTT. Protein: CASSFGSTTGELFF.

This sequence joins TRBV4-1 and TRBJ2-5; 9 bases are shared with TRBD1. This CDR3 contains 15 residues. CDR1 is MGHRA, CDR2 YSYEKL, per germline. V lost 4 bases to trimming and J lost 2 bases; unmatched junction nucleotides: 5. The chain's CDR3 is CASSPSGTGQETQYF. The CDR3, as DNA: TGCGCCAGCAGCCCTTCCGGGACAGGGCAAGAGACCCAGTACTTC.

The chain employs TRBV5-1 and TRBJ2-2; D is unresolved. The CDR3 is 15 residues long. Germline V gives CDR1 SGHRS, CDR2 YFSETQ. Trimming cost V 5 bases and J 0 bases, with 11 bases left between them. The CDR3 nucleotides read TGCGCCAGCAGACCGACCACGTCGAACACCGGGGAGCTGTTTTTT. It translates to CASRPTTSNTGELFF. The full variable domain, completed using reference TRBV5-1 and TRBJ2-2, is KAGVTQTPRYLIKTRGQQVTLSCSPISGHRSVSWYQQTPGQGLQFLFEYFSETQRNKGNFPGRFSGRQFSNSRSEMNVSTLELGDSALYLCASRPTTSNTGELFFGEGSRLTVL.

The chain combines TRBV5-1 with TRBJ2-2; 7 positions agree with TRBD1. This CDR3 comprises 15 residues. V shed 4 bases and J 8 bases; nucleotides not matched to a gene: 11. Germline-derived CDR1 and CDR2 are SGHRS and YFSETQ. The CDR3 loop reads CASSHNPGGSGELFF. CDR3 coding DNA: TGCGCCAGCAGCCATAATCCAGGGGGTTCAGGGGAGCTGTTTTTT.

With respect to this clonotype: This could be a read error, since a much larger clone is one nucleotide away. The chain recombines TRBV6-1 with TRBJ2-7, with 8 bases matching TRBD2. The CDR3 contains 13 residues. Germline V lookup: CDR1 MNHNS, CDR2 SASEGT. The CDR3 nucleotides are TGTGCCAGTACCAAGCGGGGGAGCCACGAGCAGCACTTC. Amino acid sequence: CASTKRGSHEQHF.

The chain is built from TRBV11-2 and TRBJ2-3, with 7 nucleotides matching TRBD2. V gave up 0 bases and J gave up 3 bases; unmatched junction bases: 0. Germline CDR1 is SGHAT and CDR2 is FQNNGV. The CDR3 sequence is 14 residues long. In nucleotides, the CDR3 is TGTGCCAGCAGCTTAGACGGGAGGACAGATACGCAGTATTTT. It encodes CASSLDGRTDTQYF.

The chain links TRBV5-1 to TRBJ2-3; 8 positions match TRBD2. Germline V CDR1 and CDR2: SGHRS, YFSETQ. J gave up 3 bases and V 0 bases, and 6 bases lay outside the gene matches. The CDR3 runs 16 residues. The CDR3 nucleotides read TGCGCCAGCAGCTTGGCCTCGGCGGGAGGAACAGATACGCAGTATTTT. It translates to CASSLASAGGTDTQYF.

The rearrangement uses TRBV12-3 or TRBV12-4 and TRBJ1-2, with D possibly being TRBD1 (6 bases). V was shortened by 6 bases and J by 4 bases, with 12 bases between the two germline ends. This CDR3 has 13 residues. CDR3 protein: CASSLDRTYGYTF. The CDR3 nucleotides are TGTGCCAGCAGCCTTGACAGGACCTATGGCTACACCTTC.

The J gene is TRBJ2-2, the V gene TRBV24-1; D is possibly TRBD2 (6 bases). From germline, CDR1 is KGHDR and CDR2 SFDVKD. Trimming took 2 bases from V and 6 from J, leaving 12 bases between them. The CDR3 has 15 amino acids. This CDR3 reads CATSDSGLGAGELFF. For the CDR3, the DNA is TGTGCCACCAGTGATTCGGGACTGGGGGCCGGGGAGCTGTTTTTT.

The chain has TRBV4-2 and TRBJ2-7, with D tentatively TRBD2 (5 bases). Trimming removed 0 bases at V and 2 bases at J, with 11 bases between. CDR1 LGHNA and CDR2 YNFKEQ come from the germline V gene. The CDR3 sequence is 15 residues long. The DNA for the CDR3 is TGTGCCAGCAGCCAAGACTCCCGGGGTGCCTACGAGCAGTACTTC. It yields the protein CASSQDSRGAYEQYF.